A selection of T cell receptor beta chains follows, all from one sample in a study of shared clonotypes between healthy human individuals. Produced via immunoSEQ multiplex PCR; TCRdb's table is partial and in-frame only. The sample has about half a million clones; 79% are singletons. Sequenced input: PBMCs. The receptors here all came from a woman aged 40 to 49 in good health. Some clones in this sample may be carry-over from other donors' samples. Both conserved end residues are part of each CDR3. D genes are given only for firm matches. Clone size is shown for a subset of rows, as once, few, many or a class of expanded clone.

>-|TRBV14|-|TRBJ1-2
CASSRHQLGGYTF
TGTGCCAGCAGTCGACACCAATTGGGGGGCTACACCTTC
>-|TRBV7-8|few|TRBJ2-7
CASSLDRGHEQYF
TGTGCCAGCAGCTTAGATAGGGGCCACGAGCAGTACTTC
>TRBD2|TRBV27|-|TRBJ2-7
CASRVSGLASYEQYF
TGTGCCAGCAGAGTCTCGGGACTAGCGTCCTACGAGCAGTACTTC
>-|TRBV5-4|-|TRBJ2-5
CASSLARGVETQYF
TGTGCCAGCAGCTTGGCCCGCGGGGTAGAGACCCAGTACTTC
>-|TRBV28|-|TRBJ1-1
CASSWGAKQKVRNTEAFF
TGTGCCAGCAGTTGGGGGGCAAAACAAAAGGTTCGGAACACTGAAGCTTTCTTT
>-|TRBV1|-|TRBJ2-7
CTSSQASSGRSYEQYF
TGCACCAGCAGCCAAGCATCAAGCGGGAGGTCCTACGAGCAGTACTTC
>TRBD1|TRBV25-1|-|TRBJ2-2
CASSDPRQGNTGELFF
TGTGCCAGCAGTGACCCTCGACAGGGTAACACCGGGGAGCTGTTTTTT
>-|TRBV5-1|-|TRBJ1-1
CASRAQGLNTEAFF
TGCGCCAGCAGAGCCCAGGGCTTGAACACTGAAGCTTTCTTT
>-|TRBV6-5|-|TRBJ2-2
CASSYSRPIPTGELFF
TGTGCCAGCAGTTACTCACGACCCATCCCCACCGGGGAGCTGTTTTTT
>-|TRBV7-9|-|TRBJ2-1
CASSARHRFYNEQFF
TGTGCCAGCAGCGCCCGCCATAGGTTCTACAATGAGCAGTTCTTC
>TRBD2|TRBV7-8|-|TRBJ2-1
CASSPVAGGGNEQFF
TGTGCCAGCAGTCCCGTAGCGGGAGGAGGCAATGAGCAGTTCTTC
>-|TRBV2|few|TRBJ2-2
CASSVRATGELFF
TGTGCCAGCAGTGTAAGGGCCACCGGGGAGCTGTTTTTT
>-|TRBV19|-|TRBJ1-1
CASSLQASNTEAFF
TGTGCCAGTAGTCTACAAGCCTCTAACACTGAAGCTTTCTTT
>-|TRBV15|-|TRBJ1-2
CATSREVTDYGYTF
TGTGCCACCAGCAGAGAGGTAACAGACTATGGCTACACCTTC
>TRBD2|TRBV5-1|-|TRBJ2-3
CASSLGAGVSVDTQYF
TGCGCCAGCAGCCTTGGAGCGGGAGTGAGCGTGGATACGCAGTATTTT
>-|TRBV6-1|few|TRBJ1-1
CASSERQTEAFF
TGTGCCAGCAGTGAACGGCAAACTGAAGCTTTCTTT
>-|TRBV7-9|-|TRBJ2-4
CASSSSDRTETQYF
TGTGCCAGCAGCTCATCCGATCGAACGGAAACTCAGTACTTC